The 13 T cell receptor beta chains given below trace back to one sample, sequenced in a study of T-cell memory formation after mild COVID-19. One entry per CDR3 protein results from TCRdb running MiXCR on the 5' RACE reads. The sample comprises approximately 100,000 distinct CDR3 sequences, 17% of which are singletons, and over 25% rests with the top ten. The material sequenced was PBMCs or a T cell subset sorted from them (not recorded which). These receptors were obtained from an adult woman who had mild COVID-19 (a few samples of this study predate the infection). Cell type and time point are not known.

This clonotype came up a few times. The rearrangement uses TRBV12-3 or TRBV12-4 and TRBJ2-7; the D gene is possibly TRBD1 (7 bases). The CDR3 contains 15 residues. V lost 6 bases and J lost 5, with 20 bases in between. The CDR3 coding sequence is TGTGCCAGCAGCCCCTTCAGACAGGGAGGAGACGAGCAGTACTTC. The encoded protein is CASSPFRQGGDEQYF.

This clonotype was counted a few times. The chain is built from TRBV7-9 and TRBJ2-3, with 7 bases lining up with TRBD2. The CDR3 length is 13 residues. V was clipped by 7 bases and J by 9 bases; unmatched bases: 10. Germline CDR1 and CDR2: SEHNR and FQNEAQ (reference sequence). CDR3 loop: CASIEWGGYTQYF. The CDR3 DNA is TGTGCCAGCATCGAATGGGGGGGATACACGCAGTATTTT.

This chain links TRBV9 with TRBJ2-2; D remains ambiguous. There are 14 residues in the CDR3. From germline, CDR1 is SGDLS and CDR2 YYNGEE. Deletions cut 3 bases from V and 2 bases from J, with 8 bases between. This chain's CDR3 is CASSAYSNTGELFF. The CDR3 DNA sequence: TGTGCCAGCAGCGCGTACAGCAACACCGGGGAGCTGTTTTTT.

The chain carries TRBV12-3 or TRBV12-4 and TRBJ1-1, with unresolved D. The V end was cut by 2 bases, the J end by 6 bases, with 7 bases between. The length of the CDR3 is 12 residues. CDR3: CASSLWGAEAFF. The CDR3 DNA is TGTGCCAGCAGTTTATGGGGAGCTGAAGCTTTCTTT.

This rearrangement joins TRBV24-1 to TRBJ2-1; perhaps TRBD2 as D (5 bases). CDR1 and CDR2 (germline): KGHDR, SFDVKD. The CDR3 length is 14 residues. Trimming removed 5 bases from V and 6 bases from J, with 13 bases in between. CDR3 residues: CATSAHYGGNEQFF. The CDR3 DNA reads TGTGCCACCAGTGCTCATTATGGAGGCAATGAGCAGTTCTTC.

This clonotype was observed a few times. The chain employs TRBV9 and TRBJ1-2, with D unresolved. The germline V and J ends were trimmed by 3 bases and 3 bases, with 9 bases remaining between them. This CDR3 has 13 residues. Germline CDR1 reads SGDLS; CDR2 reads YYNGEE. CDR3 DNA: TGTGCCAGCAGCGCCGGACGGGACTATGGCTACACCTTC. It yields the protein CASSAGRDYGYTF.

This clonotype was counted between two and nine times. The chain is built from TRBV15 and TRBJ2-7, with D unresolved. The CDR3 contains 14 residues. Looked up from germline, CDR1 is LNHNV and CDR2 is YYDKDF (reference sequence). The V and J ends lost 6 bases and 3 bases respectively, with 15 bases between them. CDR3 nucleotide sequence: TGTGCCACCAGTGGCGGATCCGGCGGCTACGAGCAGTACTTC. Amino acid sequence: CATSGGSGGYEQYF.

V is TRBV12-3 or TRBV12-4 and J is TRBJ2-7, with D possibly being TRBD2 (5 bases). The CDR3 has 12 amino acids. The ends were cut back, 6 bases at V and 5 bases at J, with 11 bases in the middle. The CDR3 protein is CASSSGSDEQYF. The DNA of the CDR3 is TGTGCCAGCAGCTCGGGGTCGGACGAGCAGTACTTC.

This clonotype was seen a handful of times. The CDR3 region is CASSYTRGEQFF. CDR3 nucleotides: TGTGCCAGCAGTTACACCCGGGGTGAGCAGTTCTTC. The V call is TRBV6-5, the J call TRBJ2-1; D possibly corresponds to TRBD2 (5 bases). Deletions cut 2 bases from V and 9 bases from J, with 8 bases between. Germline assignment: CDR1 MNHEY and CDR2 SVGAGI. CDR3 length equals 12 residues.

The V and J genes are TRBV10-3 and TRBJ2-3; 9 nucleotides match TRBD2. This CDR3 comprises 17 residues. V lost 0 bases to trimming and J lost 6 bases; unmatched junction nucleotides: 10. In germline, CDR1 is ENHRY, CDR2 SYGVKD. This CDR3 is CAISESEAGGPVDTQYF. Written as DNA, the CDR3 is TGTGCCATCAGTGAGTCTGAGGCGGGAGGGCCTGTGGATACGCAGTATTTT.

The genes are TRBV6-2 or TRBV6-3 and TRBJ2-7; 7 bases align to TRBD2. The CDR3 runs to 15 residues. V was pared by 3 bases and J by 2 bases, with 7 bases of the junction left unmatched. Germline CDR1 MNHEY, CDR2 SVGEGT. CDR3 sequence (DNA): TGTGCCAGCAGTTATTATCTAGCGGATACCTACGAGCAGTACTTC. This sequence encodes CASSYYLADTYEQYF.

This clonotype was found a few times. The rearrangement joins TRBV24-1 to TRBJ1-1; D may be TRBD1 (5 bases). This CDR3 region has 15 residues. Germline CDR1 and CDR2: KGHDR and SFDVKD. Trimming cost V 2 bases and J 2 bases, with 11 bases left between them. CDR3 sequence: CATSDSNGGNTEAFF. Here the CDR3 DNA reads TGTGCCACCAGTGATTCGAACGGGGGAAACACTGAAGCTTTCTTT.

V is TRBV9 and J is TRBJ1-1, with a possible D match to TRBD1 (5 bases). Germline CDR1 and CDR2: SGDLS and YYNGEE. The V end lost 0 bases, the J end lost 3 bases, and 9 bases lay between the germline ends. CDR3 length: 14 residues. The CDR3 region has the DNA TGTGCCAGCAGCGTAGGGGGAGGGGACACTGAAGCTTTCTTT. This translates into CASSVGGGDTEAFF.